The T cell receptor beta chain under discussion was sequenced for a study of blood T cell repertoires in COVID-19. Study overall: COVID-19 samples, acute and convalescent, were from the United States, Italy and Spain.

The CDR3 loop spans 17 amino acids. Germline values: CDR1 SGHRS, CDR2 YFSETQ. Trimming at V came to 1 base and at J to 5 bases, leaving 9 bases not matched to a gene. Generated by immunoSEQ multiplex PCR, the TCRdb table keeps only in-frame clones and is missing some. This table has about 49,000 clones, 81% appearing once. The TCR sequence derives from a woman aged 80 or over with COVID-19, enrolled during active disease. The sequenced sample was peripheral blood. The chain recombines TRBV5-1 with TRBJ2-5; TRBD2 agrees at 12 bases. Written as DNA, the CDR3 is TGCGCCAGCAGCTTGTCAGGGGCTAGCGGGAGGGTTGAGACCCAGTACTTC. Translated, it gives CASSLSGASGRVETQYF.